Listed here are 16 T cell receptor beta chains from one sample, sequenced in a study of PD-L1 blockade in urothelial cancer. Time point given: peripheral blood 6 weeks after treatment start. Data came from immunoSEQ multiplex PCR; TCRdb stores just in-frame clones and leaves some out. The sample records 45,000 to 55,000 clones, roughly 84% being singletons. Material: PBMCs, obtained around atezolizumab (anti-PD-L1) treatment. The receptors were gathered from a man between 50 and 59 years old with urothelial cancer.

The V and J genes are TRBV5-1 and TRBJ2-7; 11 bases align to TRBD2. Germline CDR1 and CDR2: SGHRS and YFSETQ. Germline trimming cut 0 bases from V and 3 bases from J; bases unmatched to any gene: 5. This CDR3 contains 16 residues. The CDR3 DNA follows: TGCGCCAGCAGCTTGGATCTAGCGGGAGGTGACTACGAGCAGTACTTC. Translation gives CASSLDLAGGDYEQYF.

CDR3 region: CASSDSGTYYYNEQFF. CDR3 in DNA: TGCGCCAGCAGTGATTCCGGGACTTATTACTACAATGAGCAGTTCTTC. This chain uses TRBV10-1 with TRBJ2-1; TRBD2 might be the D (6 bases). Germline-derived CDR1 and CDR2 are WNHNN and SYGVQD (reference sequence). V was cut by 3 bases and J by 3 bases, with 15 bases left in between. The CDR3 is 16 amino acids.

The V call is TRBV6-5, the J call TRBJ2-3; perhaps TRBD1 as D (6 bases). Trimming shortened V by 6 bases and J by 2 bases, and 18 bases separated the two germline ends. Per germline, CDR1 MNHEY and CDR2 SVGAGI. The CDR3 runs 16 residues. The CDR3 DNA follows: TGTGCCAGCAGATACAGGGTAGGACTGCCCACAGATACGCAGTATTTT. It codes for CASRYRVGLPTDTQYF.

This chain connects TRBV7-6 to TRBJ1-3, with 8 bases lining up with TRBD1. This CDR3 spans 15 amino acids. The germline V gene encodes CDR1 SGHVS and CDR2 FNYEAQ. V lost 5 bases to trimming and J lost 4 bases; unmatched junction nucleotides: 7. CDR3 DNA: TGTGCCAGCAGCCACGGACAGGGAACGGGAAACACCATATATTTT. This gives the protein CASSHGQGTGNTIYF.

This chain connects TRBV18 to TRBJ2-2; D is undetermined. Germline CDR1 KGHSH, CDR2 LQKENI. The V end lost 6 bases, the J end lost 1 base, and 24 bases lay between the germline ends. The CDR3 is 19 residues long. Here the CDR3 reads CASSEAPVPYTRNTGELFF. In nucleotides, the CDR3 is TGTGCCAGCTCTGAGGCACCGGTTCCGTATACCCGGAACACCGGGGAGCTGTTTTTT.

This clone was found a few times. V usage is TRBV10-3 and J usage is TRBJ1-1, with 8 bases aligning to TRBD1. Germline V gene sequence: CDR1 ENHRY, CDR2 SYGVKD. There are 16 residues in the CDR3. V lost 0 bases to trimming and J lost 4 bases; unmatched junction nucleotides: 7. The CDR3 region has the DNA TGTGCCATCAGTGAGTCGCGAGACAGGGGAAGCACTGAAGCTTTCTTT. Translated, it gives CAISESRDRGSTEAFF.

V is TRBV29-1 and J is TRBJ2-7; 7 nucleotides line up with TRBD1. V lost 4 bases and J lost 5; bases outside the gene matches: 5. This CDR3 comprises 12 residues. Germline-derived CDR1 and CDR2 are SQVTM and ANQGSEA. The CDR3 DNA follows: TGCAGCGTTGTCAAGGGGGCCCACGAGCAGTACTTC. Translation: CSVVKGAHEQYF.

The rearrangement joins TRBV5-1 to TRBJ1-2, with D possibly matching TRBD1 (6 bases). V shed 0 bases and J shed 5 bases, with 11 bases lying between them. Germline V gene sequence: CDR1 SGHRS, CDR2 YFSETQ. The CDR3 runs 14 residues. The CDR3 nucleotides read TGCGCCAGCAGCTTGGCCGAAACAGGGTATGGCTACACCTTC. This codes for CASSLAETGYGYTF. Variable domain in full (rest from reference TRBV5-1 and TRBJ1-2): KAGVTQTPRYLIKTRGQQVTLSCSPISGHRSVSWYQQTPGQGLQFLFEYFSETQRNKGNFPGRFSGRQFSNSRSEMNVSTLELGDSALYLCASSLAETGYGYTFGSGTRLTVV.

This clone was observed a handful of times. The chain uses TRBV5-1 and TRBJ2-7; D is possibly TRBD2 (6 bases). The germline V gene has CDR1 SGHRS and CDR2 YFSETQ. The V gene lost 0 bases and the J gene lost 5 bases, with 12 bases spanning the gap. This CDR3 region has 14 residues. The CDR3 spells CASSLGAGGNEQYF. The CDR3 DNA sequence: TGCGCCAGCAGCTTGGGTGCAGGCGGGAACGAGCAGTACTTC.

The chain is built from TRBV5-4 and TRBJ2-1; 10 bases match TRBD1. This CDR3 has 13 residues. Per germline, CDR1 SGHNT and CDR2 YYREEE (reference sequence). Trimming took 9 bases from V and 7 from J; bases not matched to a gene: 7. CDR3: CAIEMDRGNEQFF. The CDR3 DNA reads as TGTGCCATCGAAATGGACAGGGGGAATGAGCAGTTCTTC.

The CDR3 sequence is CASSPRQPSYEQYF. CDR3 nucleotide sequence: TGTGCCAGCAGCCCACGACAGCCCTCCTACGAGCAGTACTTC. V gene TRBV11-2 combines with J gene TRBJ2-7; tentative D call: TRBD1 (5 bases). The ends were cut back, 5 bases at V and 0 bases at J, with 11 bases in the middle. Looked up from germline, CDR1 is SGHAT and CDR2 is FQNNGV. The CDR3 has 14 residues.

The chain carries TRBV30 and TRBJ1-4; D uncertain. The CDR3 is 14 amino acids. V was cut by 2 bases and J by 5 bases, with 12 bases left in between. The germline CDR1 and CDR2 sequences are GTSNPN and SVGIG (reference sequence). Here the CDR3 reads CAWSPSGLNEKLFF. CDR3 in DNA: TGTGCCTGGAGTCCCTCGGGTTTAAATGAAAAACTGTTTTTT. The entire variable domain, with the rest obtained from reference TRBV30 and TRBJ1-4, is as follows: SQTIHQWPATLVQPVGSPLSLECTVEGTSNPNLYWYRQAAGRGLQLLFYSVGIGQISSEVPQNLSASRPQDRQFILSSKKLLLSDSGFYLCAWSPSGLNEKLFFGSGTQLSVL.

This rearrangement joins TRBV5-6 to TRBJ1-1, with TRBD1 matching over 7 bases. This CDR3 region has 15 residues. In germline, CDR1 is SGHDT, CDR2 YYEEEE. J was trimmed by 2 bases and V by 0 bases; bases with no gene match: 4. In DNA form, the CDR3 reads TGTGCCAGCAGCTTGGAGGGACAGCTAAACACTGAAGCTTTCTTT. Its protein is CASSLEGQLNTEAFF.

The chain combines TRBV2 with TRBJ2-5, with a tentative D call TRBD2 (6 bases). Looked up from germline, CDR1 is SNHLY and CDR2 is FYNNEI. Trimming pared 6 bases from V and 4 bases from J, leaving 12 bases between. This CDR3 has 13 amino acids. This CDR3 is CASSRDSVETQYF. CDR3 nucleotides: TGTGCCAGCAGCCGGGACTCAGTAGAGACCCAGTACTTC.

V and J are TRBV5-4 and TRBJ2-7; 11 bases are a match to TRBD2. This CDR3 contains 16 residues. The J segment lost 3 bases and the V segment lost 3 bases, leaving 8 bases of the junction unmatched. Germline lookup yields CDR1 SGHNT and CDR2 YYREEE (reference sequence). The CDR3 reads CASSSTSLAGGYEQYF. DNA of the CDR3: TGTGCCAGCAGCTCAACCTCGCTAGCGGGGGGCTACGAGCAGTACTTC.

CDR3 residues: CASKLDNRSNEKLFF. DNA for the CDR3: TGTGCCAGCAAACTGGACAACCGGTCTAATGAAAAACTGTTTTTT. The rearrangement joins TRBV6-5 to TRBJ1-4; TRBD1 might be the D (5 bases). Germline V CDR1 and CDR2: MNHEY, SVGAGI. This CDR3 has 15 residues. Trimming cost V 7 bases and J 3 bases, with 15 bases left between them.